This T cell receptor (beta chain) was recovered during a study of naive and memory T cell subsets. Four PCR rounds used nested alpha and beta constant region primers plus the SP2 primer. Alpha and beta constant region primers primed reverse transcription for blood and skin samples. A single record per CDR3 protein comes from TCRdb applying MiXCR to the UMI-ligation and nested PCR reads. The repertoire holds around 35,000 distinct CDR3 sequences, with roughly 11% as singletons. General study findings and limits: The RNA method is potentially sensitive to activation and differentiation changes. TCRs were reportedly recovered from both biopsy types, mostly tuberculin test sites.

As for this clonotype: Its antigen is still unknown.

Treatment: skin biopsy from PPD injection site in Mantoux-positive individual. An oligonucleotide containing a UMI was ligated to the 3' end of TCR cDNA. Germline CDR1 reads DFQATT; CDR2 reads SNEGSKA (reference sequence). With 0 bases removed from V and 0 bases from J, the gap between germline ends came to 6 bases. CDR3 length: 14 residues. This sequence originates from an adult in good health. The source was skin, collected from a tuberculin skin test site. V usage is TRBV20-1 and J usage is TRBJ1-3; no reliable D call. Here the CDR3 reads CSARDWSSGNTIYF. The CDR3 region has the DNA TGCAGTGCTAGAGACTGGAGCTCTGGAAACACCATATATTTT.